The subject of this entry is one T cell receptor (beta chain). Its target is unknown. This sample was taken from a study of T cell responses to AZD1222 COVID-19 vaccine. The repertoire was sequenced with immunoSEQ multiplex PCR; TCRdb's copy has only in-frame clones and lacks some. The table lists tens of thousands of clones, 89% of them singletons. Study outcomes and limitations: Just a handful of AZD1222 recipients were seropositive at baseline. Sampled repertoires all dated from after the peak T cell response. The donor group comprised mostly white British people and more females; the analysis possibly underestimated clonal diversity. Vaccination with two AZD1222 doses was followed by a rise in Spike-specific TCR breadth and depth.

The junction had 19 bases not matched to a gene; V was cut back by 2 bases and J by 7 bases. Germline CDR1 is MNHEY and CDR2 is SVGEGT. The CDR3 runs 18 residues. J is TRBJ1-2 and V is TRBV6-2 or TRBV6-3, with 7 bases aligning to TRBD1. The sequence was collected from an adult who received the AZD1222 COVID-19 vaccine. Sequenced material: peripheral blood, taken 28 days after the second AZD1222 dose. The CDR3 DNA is TGTGCCAGCAGTTACCGAATACAGGGGATTATCCCCGTATCTGGCTACACCTTC. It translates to CASSYRIQGIIPVSGYTF.